These T cell receptor beta chains were read from a single sample in a study of T cells in tumors after PD-1 blockade. Sequencing used immunoSEQ multiplex PCR; TCRdb keeps in-frame clones, though not all of them. The sample lists 35,000 or so clones, just under 80% occurring once. The sequencing used PBMCs, collected before anti-PD-1 treatment. The receptors shown here come from a human donor with basal cell carcinoma. Both conserved end residues are part of each CDR3. A D gene is named only where the DNA matches it firmly. For some rows the clone size is stated as once, few or many, or as a class when expanded; others skip it.

v_gene	abundance	d_gene	j_gene	len	CDR3nt	CDR3aa
TRBV6-2/TRBV6-3	.	TRBD2	TRBJ2-7	17	TGTGCCAGCAGTTACCGATTTACTAGCGGGAGGGCCTACGAGCAGTACTTC	CASSYRFTSGRAYEQYF
TRBV7-9	few	.	TRBJ2-3	15	TGTGCCAGCAGCTTAGCTTCCCAGGACACAGATACGCAGTATTTT	CASSLASQDTDTQYF
TRBV11-3	.	.	TRBJ2-2	14	TGTGCCAGCAGCGGCGACAAGAACACCGGGGAGCTGTTTTTT	CASSGDKNTGELFF
TRBV6-2/TRBV6-3	.	TRBD1	TRBJ2-5	16	TGTGCCAGCAGTTCCACAGACAGGGGCTCCCAAGAGACCCAGTACTTC	CASSSTDRGSQETQYF
TRBV9	.	.	TRBJ2-3	15	TGTGCCAGCAGCGCTTCACAGGGAGTCACAGATACGCAGTATTTT	CASSASQGVTDTQYF
TRBV9	.	TRBD2	TRBJ2-1	16	TGTGCCAGCAGCGCCCCGGGACTAGCGGGGGGCAATGAGCAGTTCTTC	CASSAPGLAGGNEQFF
TRBV3-1/TRBV3-2	.	.	TRBJ1-4	17	TGTGCCAGCAGCCGCCGGGGGGGGAGGTCAACTAATGAAAAACTGTTTTTT	CASSRRGGRSTNEKLFF
TRBV19	.	TRBD2	TRBJ2-7	14	TGTGCCAGTAGTCGGCTAGCGGGAGGGTACGAGCAGTACTTC	CASSRLAGGYEQYF
TRBV28	.	.	TRBJ2-7	13	TGTGCCAGCAGTTACACGGACTCCTACGAGCAGTACTTC	CASSYTDSYEQYF
TRBV28	.	.	TRBJ1-6	16	TGTGCCAGCAGTCGCGGACAGACCGGGCGGAATTCACCCCTCCACTTT	CASSRGQTGRNSPLHF